These 4 T cell receptor beta chains originate from one sample sequenced in a study of blood T cells in healthy people across ages. Alongside a J-beta primer mix, a sample-barcoded 5' primer served in a second PCR lasting 7 to 11 cycles. TCRdb ran MiXCR on the 5' RACE reads and lists one entry per CDR3 protein. The sample lists 600,000 to 1,000,000 distinct CDR3 sequences; more than 45% were seen once. The sample consisted of blood. The receptors derive from a man in his thirties or forties in good health.

This clonotype was recorded a few times. This sequence joins TRBV7-9 and TRBJ2-7; TRBD2 matches at 9 bases. Germline V gene data show CDR1 as SEHNR and CDR2 as FQNEAQ (reference sequence). V shed 5 bases, J shed 2 bases, and the junction held 7 bases outside the gene matches. The CDR3 loop spans 15 amino acids. The CDR3 reads CASSDSSGAPYEQYF. For the CDR3, the DNA is TGTGCCAGCAGCGATTCTAGCGGGGCTCCCTACGAGCAGTACTTC.

The chain links TRBV27 to TRBJ1-2; the match to TRBD1 covers 8 bases. The length of the CDR3 is 15 residues. Per germline, CDR1 MNHEY and CDR2 SMNVEV (reference sequence). The V gene end was trimmed by 3 bases and the J gene end by 2 bases; junction bases not matched to a gene: 5. The CDR3 DNA reads as TGTGCCAGCAGTTTGACAGGGGCTGGGAACTATGGCTACACCTTC. It is translated as CASSLTGAGNYGYTF.

The CDR3 here is CSAPSRRAGSHEQFF. The CDR3 DNA sequence: TGCAGTGCCCCTTCTCGAAGGGCTGGGAGCCATGAGCAGTTCTTC. This chain links TRBV20-1 with TRBJ2-1; D may be TRBD2 (5 bases). Trimming shortened V by 6 bases and J by 8 bases, and 23 bases separated the two germline ends. Looked up from germline, CDR1 is DFQATT and CDR2 is SNEGSKA (reference sequence). The CDR3 has 15 amino acids.

The genes are TRBV20-1 and TRBJ2-1; the D gene is possibly TRBD1 (5 bases). The V end was cut by 3 bases, the J end by 4 bases, with 10 bases between. The CDR3 has 13 amino acids. Germline lookup yields CDR1 DFQATT and CDR2 SNEGSKA (reference sequence). The CDR3 sequence: CSASAGRYNEQFF. The CDR3 nucleotides are TGCAGTGCTAGCGCAGGGCGTTACAATGAGCAGTTCTTC.